What follows is one T cell receptor (beta chain) and its context. This CDR3 contains 18 residues. Germline V gene sequence: CDR1 LNHNV, CDR2 YYDKDF (reference sequence). Germline trimming cut 1 base from V and 0 bases from J; bases unmatched to any gene: 7. This entry belongs to a study of technical replicates of blood from a few donors. TCRdb keeps only in-frame clones here, not all; method: immunoSEQ multiplex PCR. This table has about 8,000 clones, approximately 87% appearing once. The rearrangement joins TRBV15 to TRBJ1-3; the match to TRBD1 covers 9 bases. The TCR was taken from a human donor in good health. The sequencing input was PBMCs. The CDR3, as DNA: TGTGCCACCAGCAGAGTCCGCGGGACAGGGTCCTCTGGAAACACCATATATTTT. Its translation: CATSRVRGTGSSGNTIYF.